This T cell receptor (beta chain) was found in a study of T cells after yellow fever vaccination. TCRdb reprocessed the 5' RACE reads with MiXCR, giving one entry per CDR3 protein. Here the sample spans fewer than 500,000 distinct CDR3 sequences, under 20% being singletons. The input for sequencing was PBMCs, taken before the yellow fever booster vaccination. The receptor was derived from a man aged 18 to 35 who received the YFV17D yellow fever vaccine.

This chain's CDR3 is CASSLGGGSYNSPLHF. DNA for the CDR3: TGTGCCAGCAGCTTAGGGGGCGGCTCCTATAATTCACCCCTCCACTTT. The chain joins TRBV7-2 to TRBJ1-6; D is perhaps TRBD1 (5 bases). Germline V CDR1 and CDR2: SGHTA, FQGNSA. V was shortened by 1 base and J by 0 bases, with 7 bases between the two germline ends. The CDR3 runs 16 residues.